Below, 18 T cell receptor beta chains from the same sample are listed, as sequenced in a study of cytomegalovirus exposure and HLA in healthy donors. PCR used 60 Vbeta primers and 13 Jbeta primers. This table comes from immunoSEQ multiplex PCR, and its TCRdb copy is limited to in-frame clones, with some not included. Seen here are 85,000 to 90,000 clones, 85% observed once, and the top ten hold 7.4%. Material: PBMCs. These TCRs come from a man aged 40-49 years in good health and CMV-seropositive.

The V call is TRBV4-1, the J call TRBJ2-5; D gene ambiguous. V lost 0 bases and J lost 4, with 12 bases in between. The CDR3 is made up of 15 amino acids. CDR1 and CDR2 (germline): MGHRA, YSYEKL. As DNA, the CDR3 is TGCGCCAGCAGCCAAGAGGGCCAAGCTCGAGAGACCCAGTACTTC. Translated: CASSQEGQARETQYF.

This rearrangement joins TRBV6-5 to TRBJ1-1; TRBD1 is a possible D gene (6 bases). The CDR3 loop spans 14 amino acids. V was shortened by 1 base and J by 6 bases, with 12 bases between the two germline ends. Germline CDR1 and CDR2: MNHEY and SVGAGI. CDR3 nucleotide sequence: TGTGCCAGCAGTTACTTCAGGGGATCCGCTGAAGCTTTCTTT. Its protein is CASSYFRGSAEAFF.

This sequence joins TRBV11-2 and TRBJ2-7; 9 positions agree with TRBD1. There are 15 residues in the CDR3. Trimming took 4 bases from V and 7 from J; bases not matched to a gene: 11. Germline CDR1 SGHAT, CDR2 FQNNGV. For the CDR3, the DNA is TGTGCCAGCAGCTCTACTTCACAGGGGGCGGGAGAGCAGTACTTC. Protein sequence: CASSSTSQGAGEQYF.

This rearrangement joins TRBV11-2 to TRBJ2-1; D might be TRBD1 (5 bases). The V gene lost 5 bases and the J gene lost 4 bases, with 9 bases spanning the gap. CDR1 and CDR2 from the germline V gene are SGHAT and FQNNGV. CDR3 length: 13 residues. CDR3 sequence (DNA): TGTGCCAGCAGCCCGACAGAATACAATGAGCAGTTCTTC. This translates into CASSPTEYNEQFF.

This clone was seen a few times. One end of the junction is discordant with germline, which a read error may explain. The J gene is TRBJ2-5, the V gene TRBV10-2, with no clear D. The germline V gene encodes CDR1 WSHSY and CDR2 SAAADI. CDR3 length: 14 amino acids. The DNA of the CDR3 is TGTGCCAGCAGCACCTTTGAGCTTGGAGAGACCCAGTACTTC. Protein: CASSTFELGETQYF.

The rearrangement uses TRBV4-1 and TRBJ1-5; tentative D call: TRBD1 (5 bases). In germline, CDR1 is MGHRA, CDR2 YSYEKL. Trimming removed 0 bases at V and 2 bases at J, with 11 bases between. CDR3 size: 16 residues. The CDR3 reads CASSQEGGHRNQPQHF. Here the CDR3 DNA reads TGCGCCAGCAGCCAAGAGGGCGGACACCGCAATCAGCCCCAGCATTTT.

The chain employs TRBV7-9 and TRBJ2-1; 7 positions match TRBD1. The length of the CDR3 is 16 residues. Unmatched junction bases numbered 8, after V lost 5 bases and J lost 1 base. Germline-derived CDR1 and CDR2 are SEHNR and FQNEAQ (reference sequence). CDR3 DNA: TGTGCCAGCAGCAAGCAAGGGGGCTTGTCCTACAATGAGCAGTTCTTC. Its translation: CASSKQGGLSYNEQFF.

J is TRBJ1-1 and V is TRBV7-2; TRBD1 might be the D (6 bases). V was clipped by 5 bases and J by 4 bases, with 14 bases between them. There are 14 residues in the CDR3. The germline CDR1 and CDR2 sequences are SGHTA and FQGNSA. The CDR3 loop reads CASSAQGPGTEAFF. CDR3 sequence (DNA): TGTGCCAGCAGCGCCCAGGGGCCCGGCACTGAAGCTTTCTTT.

A single count supports this clone. V and J are TRBV19 and TRBJ1-4; D might be TRBD1 (5 bases). This CDR3 is built from 15 residues. The V end lost 4 bases, the J end lost 8 bases, and 17 bases lay between the germline ends. Germline values: CDR1 LNHDA, CDR2 SQIVND (reference sequence). The CDR3 region has the DNA TGTGCCAGTAGTAGCATGGACATGATTGACGAAAAACTGTTTTTT. Protein: CASSSMDMIDEKLFF. The complete variable domain, with remaining parts taken from reference TRBV19 and TRBJ1-4, reads DGGITQSPKYLFRKEGQNVTLSCEQNLNHDAMYWYRQDPGQGLRLIYYSQIVNDFQKGDIAEGYSVSREKKESFPLTVTSAQKNPTAFYLCASSSMDMIDEKLFFGSGTQLSVL.

The chain combines TRBV10-2 with TRBJ1-2, with TRBD1 as a possible D gene (6 bases). The CDR3 totals 13 residues. CDR1 and CDR2 (germline): WSHSY, SAAADI. V gave up 8 bases and J gave up 2 bases, with 12 bases separating them. The CDR3 DNA reads TGCGCCAGCTGCGAAAGGGGGAACTATGGCTACACCTTC. As protein: CASCERGNYGYTF.

The count of this clone is one. J is TRBJ2-7 and V is TRBV7-9; the D gene is possibly TRBD1 (5 bases). Trimming cost V 1 base and J 3 bases, with 13 bases left between them. This CDR3 comprises 15 residues. CDR1 SEHNR and CDR2 FQNEAQ come from the germline V gene (reference sequence). The CDR3 sequence: CASSLGVGQNYEQYF. The CDR3 DNA reads as TGTGCCAGCAGCTTAGGCGTTGGACAAAACTACGAGCAGTACTTC. The full variable domain, rest sourced from reference TRBV7-9 and TRBJ2-7, is DTGVSQNPRHKITKRGQNVTFRCDPISEHNRLYWYRQTLGQGPEFLTYFQNEAQLEKSRLLSDRFSAERPKGSFSTLEIQRTEQGDSAMYLCASSLGVGQNYEQYFGPGTRLTVT.

V is TRBV28 and J is TRBJ1-4, with 8 bases lining up with TRBD1. This CDR3 has 16 residues. V lost 4 bases and J lost 1; bases outside the gene matches: 5. The germline gives CDR1 MDHEN, CDR2 SYDVKM. The CDR3: CASSSRTGRTNEKLFF. The CDR3 DNA sequence: TGTGCCAGCAGTTCCCGGACAGGGCGAACTAATGAAAAACTGTTTTTT.

This clone showed up just a few times. The chain has TRBV19 and TRBJ1-6; unclear D gene. Trimming left V 2 bases short and J 10 bases short, with 15 bases between. Germline values: CDR1 LNHDA, CDR2 SQIVND (reference sequence). This CDR3 is 15 amino acids long. In nucleotides, the CDR3 is TGTGCCAGTAGTATAATCCCGGCCCCCGGGTCACCCCTCCACTTT. Protein product: CASSIIPAPGSPLHF.

The rearrangement uses TRBV15 and TRBJ2-3, with 10 bases aligning to TRBD2. Trimming cost V 1 base and J 10 bases; bases outside gene matches: 5. The germline CDR1 and CDR2 sequences are LNHNV and YYDKDF (reference sequence). This CDR3 has 14 amino acids. Written as DNA, the CDR3 is TGTGCCACCAGCAGAGGGCTAGCGGGAGTAGCGCAGTATTTT. Residues: CATSRGLAGVAQYF. The full variable domain, rest sourced from reference TRBV15 and TRBJ2-3, is DAMVIQNPRYQVTQFGKPVTLSCSQTLNHNVMYWYQQKSSQAPKLLFHYYDKDFNNEADTPDNFQSRRPNTSFCFLDIRSPGLGDTAMYLCATSRGLAGVAQYFGPGTRLTVL.

This clone was counted between two and nine times. This chain joins TRBV5-5 and TRBJ1-5; no reliable D call. CDR1 is SGHKS, CDR2 YYEKEE, per germline (reference sequence). V was cut by 0 bases and J by 0 bases, with 7 bases left in between. The CDR3 covers 15 residues. Written as DNA, the CDR3 is TGTGCCAGCAGCTTGGCCGGGGATAGCAATCAGCCCCAGCATTTT. This translates into CASSLAGDSNQPQHF.

This chain uses TRBV18 with TRBJ1-1; D is possibly TRBD1 (5 bases). Germline V gives CDR1 KGHSH, CDR2 LQKENI. The CDR3 consists of 13 residues. Trimming shortened V by 3 bases and J by 6 bases, and 11 bases separated the two germline ends. The CDR3 DNA reads TGTGCCAGCTCACCTACGGGGGAGGCTGAAGCTTTCTTT. It yields the protein CASSPTGEAEAFF.

The V call is TRBV30, the J call TRBJ2-5, with 8 bases aligning to TRBD2. This CDR3 is built from 14 residues. With V trimmed by 2 bases and J by 11 bases, 13 bases remained unmatched. Germline loops: CDR1 GTSNPN, CDR2 SVGIG (reference sequence). In nucleotides, the CDR3 is TGTGCCTGGAGTCCGGGGGGGAGCAAATCGGAGCAGTACTTC. The encoded protein is CAWSPGGSKSEQYF.

This clone was found once. The rearrangement joins TRBV5-1 to TRBJ1-1; D is possibly TRBD1 (6 bases). V was clipped by 3 bases and J by 3 bases, with 15 bases between them. CDR1 and CDR2 (germline): SGHRS, YFSETQ. This CDR3 comprises 15 residues. CDR3 region: CASSSGAVKYTEAFF. In DNA form, the CDR3 reads TGCGCCAGCAGCTCAGGGGCGGTTAAGTACACTGAAGCTTTCTTT.